The 5 T cell receptor beta chains presented below share a single source sample, sequenced in a study of OX40 agonist ivuxolimab in advanced cancers. The data were produced by immunoSEQ multiplex PCR, yet TCRdb's version contains in-frame clones alone and is incomplete. The sample shows under 70,000 clones, about 85% of them seen only once. Source: CD4+ or CD8+ T cells sorted from blood, taken in a trial of the OX40 agonist ivuxolimab. These receptors were taken from an adult with an advanced solid tumor such as melanoma, head and neck, liver or kidney cancer.

This clone was seen a handful of times. This chain connects TRBV19 to TRBJ1-2; D ambiguous. The germline CDR1 and CDR2 sequences are LNHDA and SQIVND (reference sequence). V was clipped by 7 bases and J by 8 bases, with 14 bases between them. The CDR3 contains 12 residues. The CDR3 loop reads CASNAFERGYTF. As DNA, the CDR3 is TGTGCCAGTAACGCATTTGAAAGGGGCTACACCTTC.

The chain carries TRBV19 and TRBJ1-1; D ambiguous. V was pared by 4 bases and J by 0 bases, with 9 bases between. Germline CDR1 LNHDA, CDR2 SQIVND (reference sequence). The CDR3 length is 14 residues. CDR3 region: CASSKGRLNTEAFF. The CDR3 region has the DNA TGTGCCAGTAGTAAAGGGAGATTGAACACTGAAGCTTTCTTT.

This clone was detected only a few times. Written as DNA, the CDR3 is TGTGCCAGCTCCCTCGGGACCTCTAATCAGCCCCAGCATTTT. Translation: CASSLGTSNQPQHF. The chain combines TRBV18 with TRBJ1-5, with D possibly matching TRBD1 (5 bases). This CDR3 is 14 amino acids long. Germline V gene data show CDR1 as KGHSH and CDR2 as LQKENI. Trimming took 6 bases from V and 4 from J, leaving 13 bases between them.

This rearrangement joins TRBV7-2 to TRBJ1-5; D is possibly TRBD1 (5 bases). The CDR3 extends over 14 amino acids. Per the germline V gene, CDR1 is SGHTA and CDR2 is FQGNSA. V was pared by 6 bases and J by 5 bases, with 14 bases between. CDR3 amino acids: CASSLSGKDQPQHF. CDR3 bases: TGTGCCAGCAGTCTATCAGGGAAAGATCAGCCCCAGCATTTT.

The chain is built from TRBV5-1 and TRBJ1-1; the D gene is possibly TRBD1 (5 bases). CDR3 length equals 14 residues. V was pared by 2 bases and J by 3 bases, with 11 bases between. Germline V CDR1 and CDR2: SGHRS, YFSETQ. In DNA form, the CDR3 reads TGCGCCAGCAGCTTTCCGGGGGTCGACACTGAAGCTTTCTTT. Translation: CASSFPGVDTEAFF. Combining the CDR3 with reference TRBV5-1 and TRBJ1-1 gives the whole variable domain KAGVTQTPRYLIKTRGQQVTLSCSPISGHRSVSWYQQTPGQGLQFLFEYFSETQRNKGNFPGRFSGRQFSNSRSEMNVSTLELGDSALYLCASSFPGVDTEAFFGQGTRLTVV.